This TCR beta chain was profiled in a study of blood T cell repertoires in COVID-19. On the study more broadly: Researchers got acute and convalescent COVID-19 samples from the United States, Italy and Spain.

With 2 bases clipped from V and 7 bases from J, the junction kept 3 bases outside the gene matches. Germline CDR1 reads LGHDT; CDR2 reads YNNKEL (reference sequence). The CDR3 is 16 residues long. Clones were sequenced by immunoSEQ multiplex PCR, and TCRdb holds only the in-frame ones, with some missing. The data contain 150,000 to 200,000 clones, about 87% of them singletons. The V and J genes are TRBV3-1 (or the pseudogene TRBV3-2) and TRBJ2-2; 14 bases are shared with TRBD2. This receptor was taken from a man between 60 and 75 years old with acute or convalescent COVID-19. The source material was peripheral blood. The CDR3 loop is CASSQLGLAGVGELFF. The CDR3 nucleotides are TGTGCCAGCAGCCAACTGGGACTAGCGGGAGTCGGGGAGCTGTTTTTT.